Listed here is a single T cell receptor beta chain. The data stem from a study of blood T cell repertoires in COVID-19. Study-level background: Sources were T cells, B-cell-depleted T cells, or PBMCs; the material itself was cDNA or gDNA.

The V gene's germline CDR1 is SGHDN and CDR2 FVKESK. The V and J ends lost 6 bases and 13 bases respectively, with 16 bases between them. CDR3 size: 12 residues. The data were produced by immunoSEQ multiplex PCR, yet TCRdb's version contains in-frame clones alone and is incomplete. The sample yields around 120,000 clones, approximately 87% seen once. V and J are TRBV14 and TRBJ2-1, with TRBD1 as a possible D gene (6 bases). The origin of this receptor is a man aged 30 to 39 with acute or convalescent COVID-19. Sequenced sample: peripheral blood. The chain's CDR3 is CASSRDRDIQFF. The DNA of the CDR3 is TGTGCCAGCAGTCGGGACCGGGACATACAGTTCTTC.